The 20 T cell receptor beta chains below come from one sample, sequenced in a study of beta chain features in type 1 diabetes. Study results and caveats: Moderate but significant shortening of TCRB CDR3s was recorded in all four CD4+ subsets from Type 1 diabetes patients.

For these TCRs, the target antigens are not known. Isolated RNA was reverse transcribed in full, so expressed TCRB transcripts were sequenced. Sequencing used immunoSEQ multiplex PCR; TCRdb keeps in-frame clones, though not all of them. The sample lists around 140,000 clones; around 13% were seen once. The sample consisted of central memory CD4+ T cells from blood. The source of these receptors is a man younger than 35 with type 1 diabetes.

This clone has just a few counts. V usage is TRBV30 and J usage is TRBJ2-7; tentative D call: TRBD1 (6 bases). The V and J ends lost 0 bases and 3 bases respectively, with 6 bases between them. This CDR3 is built from 12 residues. The V gene's germline CDR1 is GTSNPN and CDR2 SVGIG (reference sequence). CDR3 in DNA: TGTGCCTGGAGTGTACAGGGCTACGAGCAGTACTTC. This translates into CAWSVQGYEQYF.

The rearrangement uses TRBV9 and TRBJ2-3; D possibly corresponds to TRBD2 (5 bases). The CDR3 totals 13 residues. The V gene lost 3 bases and the J gene lost 5 bases, with 10 bases spanning the gap. CDR1 is SGDLS, CDR2 YYNGEE, per germline. CDR3 sequence: CASSARTGDTQYF. The DNA of the CDR3 is TGTGCCAGCAGCGCCAGGACTGGAGATACGCAGTATTTT.

Many counts were recorded for this clone. This chain joins TRBV9 and TRBJ2-3; 11 bases fit TRBD1. V lost 0 bases to trimming and J lost 4 bases; unmatched junction nucleotides: 7. Germline lookup yields CDR1 SGDLS and CDR2 YYNGEE. The length of the CDR3 is 17 residues. The CDR3 DNA is TGTGCCAGCAGCGTAGGGAGGACAGGGGGCGACTCAGATACGCAGTATTTT. This gives the protein CASSVGRTGGDSDTQYF.

In this sample, this clone turned up a few times. V is TRBV15 and J is TRBJ2-7; D possibly uses TRBD1 or TRBD2 (6 bases each). V was trimmed by 3 bases and J by 7 bases, leaving 22 bases between them. Germline CDR1 LNHNV, CDR2 YYDKDF (reference sequence). CDR3 length equals 16 residues. CDR3 sequence: CATSRTEGTPSEEQYF. CDR3 sequence (DNA): TGTGCCACCAGCAGGACGGAGGGGACACCCTCTGAGGAGCAGTACTTC.

The rearrangement links TRBV28 to TRBJ2-5; 9 bases are shared with TRBD1. The CDR3 contains 16 residues. Per the germline V gene, CDR1 is MDHEN and CDR2 is SYDVKM. V trimming: 5 bases; J trimming: 5 bases; junction bases outside the gene matches: 12. The CDR3 spells CASSGGTGWEVETQYF. DNA of the CDR3: TGTGCCAGCAGTGGGGGGACAGGGTGGGAGGTGGAGACCCAGTACTTC.

This clone was found once. The V gene is TRBV2, the J gene TRBJ1-5, with D maybe TRBD1 (5 bases). This CDR3 is 14 amino acids long. Trimming removed 3 bases from V and 4 bases from J, with 10 bases in between. Germline CDR1 and CDR2: SNHLY and FYNNEI. CDR3 region: CASSDSGFNQPQHF. DNA of the CDR3: TGTGCCAGCAGTGATTCAGGGTTTAATCAGCCCCAGCATTTT.

The gene calls are TRBV7-2 and TRBJ2-3, with 11 positions matching TRBD2. Trimming took 5 bases from V and 5 from J; bases not matched to a gene: 3. The CDR3 sequence is 14 residues long. Germline assignment: CDR1 SGHTA and CDR2 FQGNSA. The chain's CDR3 is CASSRGLAGDTQYF. The CDR3 DNA is TGTGCCAGCAGCCGAGGACTAGCGGGAGATACGCAGTATTTT.

V and J are TRBV14 and TRBJ1-4; maybe TRBD1 (5 bases). CDR1 and CDR2 from the germline V gene are SGHDN and FVKESK. This CDR3 is built from 15 residues. The V end was cut by 1 base, the J end by 4 bases, with 10 bases between. The chain's CDR3 is CASSQVRGINEKLFF. CDR3 DNA sequence: TGTGCCAGCAGCCAAGTGAGGGGCATTAATGAAAAACTGTTTTTT.

The genes are TRBV18 and TRBJ1-2; 9 bases align to TRBD1. V lost 3 bases, J lost 4 bases, and 15 bases stayed unmatched. The CDR3 runs to 18 residues. CDR1 KGHSH and CDR2 LQKENI come from the germline V gene. The chain's CDR3 is CASSPGLLGQGNSYGYTF. CDR3 bases: TGTGCCAGCTCACCGGGACTGCTTGGACAGGGGAATTCCTATGGCTACACCTTC.

This clone was recorded a few times. V and J are TRBV14 and TRBJ2-2; D might be TRBD1 (5 bases). The V end was cut by 4 bases, the J end by 1 base, with 10 bases between. CDR1 and CDR2 from the germline V gene are SGHDN and FVKESK. The CDR3 totals 15 residues. The CDR3 bases are TGTGCCAGCAGCCGACAGTCTTGGAACACCGGGGAGCTGTTTTTT. This sequence encodes CASSRQSWNTGELFF.

J is TRBJ1-1 and V is TRBV19; D is uncertain. V was pared by 5 bases and J by 0 bases, with 7 bases between. The CDR3 is 13 amino acids. Germline V gene lookup returns CDR1 LNHDA and CDR2 SQIVND (reference sequence). The CDR3 sequence is CASSFQVNTEAFF. The CDR3 coding sequence is TGTGCCAGTAGTTTCCAGGTGAACACTGAAGCTTTCTTT.

To note about this clone: One end of the junction varies from germline; a read error may be responsible. The V call is TRBV13, the J call TRBJ2-1; 8 nucleotides align to TRBD2. The CDR3 spans 16 residues. Germline CDR1 PRHDT, CDR2 FYEKMQ (reference sequence). The CDR3 reads CSSSLGGTRVINEQFF. In DNA form, the CDR3 reads TGTTCCAGCAGCTTAGGCGGGACTAGGGTTATCAATGAGCAGTTCTTC.

The chain carries TRBV19 and TRBJ1-1; tentative D call: TRBD1 (6 bases). Between the trimmed V and J ends, which lost 8 bases and 11 bases, there was a span of 15 bases. The germline gives CDR1 LNHDA, CDR2 SQIVND (reference sequence). CDR3 length equals 11 residues. For the CDR3, the DNA is TGTGCCAGTCATTTTAGGGGGACTGCTTTCTTT. Protein: CASHFRGTAFF.

The chain has TRBV28 and TRBJ1-3; 8 bases agree with TRBD1. Germline assignment: CDR1 MDHEN and CDR2 SYDVKM. V shed 6 bases, J shed 3 bases, and the junction held 4 bases outside the gene matches. The CDR3 is 14 amino acids. CDR3 protein: CASRAQGGGNTIYF. The CDR3 DNA follows: TGTGCCAGCAGAGCACAGGGGGGTGGAAACACCATATATTTT.

The V and J genes are TRBV19 and TRBJ1-6, with unresolved D. Germline CDR1 is LNHDA and CDR2 is SQIVND (reference sequence). Trimming shortened V by 3 bases and J by 7 bases, and 13 bases separated the two germline ends. This CDR3 is built from 15 residues. The CDR3 protein is CASSIFPGPNSPLHF. The CDR3 DNA follows: TGTGCCAGTAGTATTTTCCCCGGGCCCAATTCACCCCTCCACTTT.

The rearrangement uses TRBV9 and TRBJ2-5, with a weak D call TRBD2 (5 bases). CDR1 is SGDLS and CDR2 is YYNGEE in the germline V gene. Between the trimmed V and J ends, which lost 0 bases and 5 bases, there was a span of 14 bases. The length of the CDR3 is 15 residues. The CDR3 DNA reads as TGTGCCAGCAGCGTAGCAGGAACTAGTTCGGAGACCCAGTACTTC. The encoded protein is CASSVAGTSSETQYF. Drawing the rest from reference TRBV9 and TRBJ2-5, the complete variable domain is DSGVTQTPKHLITATGQRVTLRCSPRSGDLSVYWYQQSLDQGLQFLIQYYNGEERAKGNILERFSAQQFPDLHSELNLSSLELGDSALYFCASSVAGTSSETQYFGPGTRLLVL.

This chain uses TRBV27 with TRBJ2-7, with D possibly matching TRBD1 (6 bases). The CDR3 has 17 amino acids. CDR1 and CDR2 from the germline V gene are MNHEY and SMNVEV (reference sequence). Trimming shortened V by 5 bases and J by 2 bases, and 22 bases separated the two germline ends. The CDR3 sequence is CASSPRYDRQAPYEQYF. The CDR3 DNA is TGTGCCAGCAGTCCCAGGTACGATCGACAGGCTCCCTACGAGCAGTACTTC.

This clone has a handful of counts. CDR3 sequence reads: CSVGSRAGGEKLFF. The CDR3 DNA reads TGCAGCGTTGGTAGTAGGGCAGGCGGCGAAAAACTGTTTTTT. This sequence joins TRBV29-1 and TRBJ1-4; D call uncertain. There are 14 residues in the CDR3. Germline CDR1 reads SQVTM; CDR2 reads ANQGSEA. Deletions cut 4 bases from V and 8 bases from J, with 17 bases between.

The rearrangement joins TRBV7-2 to TRBJ2-5, with TRBD2 matching over 11 bases. The CDR3 consists of 15 residues. After removal of 2 bases from V and 2 bases from J, the junction contained 1 base not matched to a gene. Germline lookup yields CDR1 SGHTA and CDR2 FQGNSA. The DNA for the CDR3 is TGTGCCAGCAGCTTACCTAGCGGGGGGCAAGAGACCCAGTACTTC. This gives the protein CASSLPSGGQETQYF.

This clone was counted a few times. This chain joins TRBV28 and TRBJ1-1, with unresolved D. CDR1 is MDHEN and CDR2 is SYDVKM in the germline V gene. This CDR3 spans 14 amino acids. The germline V and J ends were trimmed by 1 base and 5 bases, with 11 bases remaining between them. The CDR3 DNA follows: TGTGCCAGCAGTTTATCAGTAGGCGAAACTGAAGCTTTCTTT. This translates into CASSLSVGETEAFF.